This T cell receptor beta chain emerged from a study of cytotoxic CD8 clonotypes in ibrutinib-treated CLL. Overall study: Mean yields were approximately 260,000 productive templates and some 90,000 productive rearrangements per sample. Points from the study as a whole: There were differences in sampling times between sustained-remission and progressing patients. Clonality went up at ibrutinib response and then declined back toward baseline at progression. While tracking circulating CD8+ T-cell counts, baseline clonality exceeded that of age-matched healthy donors.

In the case of this clone: Its antigen is as yet unknown.

Here immunoSEQ multiplex PCR was the method, and the copy in TCRdb shows in-frame clones only, minus some. The sample contains 150,000 to 200,000 clones, approximately 77% of which appear only once. Germline loops: CDR1 GTSNPN, CDR2 SVGIG (reference sequence). With 4 bases clipped from V and 7 bases from J, the junction kept 6 bases outside the gene matches. The CDR3 is 12 residues long. The TCR was taken from a human donor with chronic lymphocytic leukemia. The rearrangement links TRBV30 to TRBJ2-7; TRBD1 matches at 8 bases. The input for sequencing was PBMCs, taken after 12 months of ibrutinib treatment. Written as DNA, the CDR3 is TGTGCCTGGAACAGGGGGGTATTAGAGCAGTACTTC. Its translation: CAWNRGVLEQYF.